This paragraph covers one T cell receptor beta chain sequence. The V end was cut by 0 bases, the J end by 0 bases, with 8 bases between. The CDR3 length is 15 residues. Germline V gene data show CDR1 as LNHNV and CDR2 as YYDKDF (reference sequence). The protocol was immunoSEQ multiplex PCR, while the TCRdb copy is restricted to in-frame clones and leaves out a portion. The repertoire includes 45,000 to 75,000 clones, 92% of them detected once, and 0.8% to 1% sits in the top ten. These data come from a study of T cell changes during pregnancy in multiple sclerosis. This specimen was peripheral blood, taken in the first trimester of pregnancy. The TCR was taken from a female donor with multiple sclerosis, enrolled in a pregnancy study. This sequence joins TRBV15 and TRBJ1-2; D unclear. The CDR3 DNA reads TGTGCCACCAGCAGAGATGGAGGAACTAACTATGGCTACACCTTC. Translated, it gives CATSRDGGTNYGYTF.